The 27 T cell receptor beta chains presented below share a single source sample, sequenced in a study of vaccination effects on CD4 cells after COVID-19. For these TCRs, the target antigens are not known. Following culture for approximately 11 days, CD4+ T cells were isolated. This table comes from immunoSEQ multiplex PCR, and its TCRdb copy is limited to in-frame clones, with some not included. The profile covers fewer than 35,000 clones, with around two thirds appearing a single time and approximately 3.9% taken by the ten largest. Sequenced here: CD4+ T cells from PBMCs cultured without peptide, sampled before COVID-19 vaccination. The receptors originated from a human donor who received a COVID-19 vaccine.

The chain combines TRBV6-2 or TRBV6-3 with TRBJ2-1; no clear D gene. V was cut by 2 bases and J by 6 bases, with 5 bases left in between. This CDR3 has 12 amino acids. Germline V gene lookup returns CDR1 MNHEY and CDR2 SVGEGT. The CDR3 region has the DNA TGTGCCAGCAGTTACCGTAGCAATGAGCAGTTCTTC. Protein: CASSYRSNEQFF.

The chain uses TRBV5-1 and TRBJ2-5; 13 bases fit TRBD2. V gave up 4 bases and J gave up 5 bases; unmatched junction bases: 8. CDR3 length equals 16 residues. Per the germline V gene, CDR1 is SGHRS and CDR2 is YFSETQ. CDR3 in amino acids: CASSDGTSGISETQYF. CDR3 DNA sequence: TGCGCCAGCAGCGATGGGACTAGCGGGATCTCCGAGACCCAGTACTTC.

This clone appeared once. CDR3 sequence: CASSHRQGVDEQYF. Written as DNA, the CDR3 is TGTGCCAGCAGTCACCGACAGGGTGTCGACGAGCAGTACTTC. The chain joins TRBV6-5 to TRBJ2-7; the match to TRBD1 covers 7 bases. CDR3 length equals 14 residues. The V and J ends lost 5 bases and 5 bases, in that order; junction bases with no gene match: 9. The germline gives CDR1 MNHEY, CDR2 SVGAGI.

This chain links TRBV7-9 with TRBJ1-1; D call uncertain. V lost 1 base and J 2 bases, leaving 5 bases between the germline ends. This CDR3 contains 13 residues. Germline V gene sequence: CDR1 SEHNR, CDR2 FQNEAQ (reference sequence). DNA for the CDR3: TGTGCCAGCAGCTTAGAGGCAAACACTGAAGCTTTCTTT. It codes for CASSLEANTEAFF.

This clone was counted only a few times. The chain carries TRBV15 and TRBJ2-5; the D gene could be TRBD1 or TRBD2 (6 bases each). Germline CDR1 LNHNV, CDR2 YYDKDF (reference sequence). V lost 4 bases, J lost 4 bases, and 13 bases lay in between. The length of the CDR3 is 14 residues. CDR3 loop: CATSKGEAGETQYF. CDR3 nucleotides: TGTGCCACCAGCAAGGGGGAGGCGGGAGAGACCCAGTACTTC.

The gene calls are TRBV10-3 and TRBJ2-5; the D gene is possibly TRBD1 (5 bases). Germline CDR1 ENHRY, CDR2 SYGVKD. The CDR3 has 15 amino acids. Trimming pared 2 bases from V and 5 bases from J, leaving 15 bases between. CDR3 residues: CAISELDIETETQYF. The CDR3 DNA follows: TGTGCCATCAGTGAGCTGGACATCGAAACTGAGACCCAGTACTTC.

This chain joins TRBV10-3 and TRBJ1-3; a possible D gene is TRBD1 (6 bases). Germline V gene lookup returns CDR1 ENHRY and CDR2 SYGVKD. This CDR3 has 13 residues. Trimming removed 8 bases at V and 3 bases at J, with 11 bases between. As DNA, the CDR3 is TGTGCCATCTATACAGGGAATGGAAACACCATATATTTT. Translating it yields CAIYTGNGNTIYF.

The chain uses TRBV18 and TRBJ1-5, with 10 bases identical to TRBD1. The ends lost 1 base at V and 3 bases at J; junction bases unmatched: 3. Germline lookup yields CDR1 KGHSH and CDR2 LQKENI. This CDR3 is 16 amino acids long. DNA of the CDR3: TGTGCCAGCTCACCACGGGGGACAGGGGACAATCAGCCCCAGCATTTT. This gives the protein CASSPRGTGDNQPQHF.

V usage is TRBV6-5 and J usage is TRBJ2-7; D not certain. The CDR3 totals 14 residues. Per the germline V gene, CDR1 is MNHEY and CDR2 is SVGAGI. Trimming cost V 2 bases and J 4 bases, with 12 bases left between them. CDR3 sequence reads: CASSYVYGSYEQYF. CDR3 sequence (DNA): TGTGCCAGCAGTTACGTCTACGGCTCTTACGAGCAGTACTTC.

The chain is built from TRBV11-2 and TRBJ2-5; 7 bases line up with TRBD1. The length of the CDR3 is 12 residues. J gave up 14 bases and V 3 bases, and 9 bases lay outside the gene matches. Germline CDR1 SGHAT, CDR2 FQNNGV. The DNA for the CDR3 is TGTGCCAGCAGCTTGTCCGACAGGGCCGACTACTTC. Amino acids: CASSLSDRADYF.

The chain links TRBV7-8 to TRBJ2-7, with 9 bases lining up with TRBD1. This CDR3 comprises 16 residues. V was pared by 5 bases and J by 3 bases, with 11 bases of the junction left unmatched. Germline loops: CDR1 SGHVS, CDR2 FQNEAQ. CDR3 protein: CASSSGGQGRDYEQYF. For the CDR3, the DNA is TGTGCCAGCAGCAGTGGGGGACAGGGAAGGGACTACGAGCAGTACTTC.

This clone was counted a few times. CDR3: CASSYRGEAFF. The CDR3 DNA sequence: TGCGCCAGCAGTTACCGTGGGGAAGCTTTCTTT. V and J are TRBV10-1 and TRBJ1-1; D remains unclear. Germline V gene data show CDR1 as WNHNN and CDR2 as SYGVQD (reference sequence). The CDR3 is made up of 11 amino acids. Between the trimmed V and J ends, which lost 5 bases and 8 bases, there was a span of 9 bases.

The CDR3, as DNA: TGTGCCAGCAGCTTAGGGATTGCAGGGGCCTATGGCTACACCTTC. Translation gives CASSLGIAGAYGYTF. This chain connects TRBV7-9 to TRBJ1-2; possibly TRBD1 for D (6 bases). Germline CDR1 reads SEHNR; CDR2 reads FQNEAQ (reference sequence). The CDR3 is made up of 15 amino acids. Trimming took 1 base from V and 4 from J, leaving 13 bases between them.

V is TRBV19 and J is TRBJ2-2; 10 nucleotides line up with TRBD1. Germline CDR1 and CDR2: LNHDA and SQIVND (reference sequence). Trimming removed 9 bases from V and 4 bases from J; junction bases left unmatched: 5. This CDR3 region has 14 residues. CDR3 loop: CASGTGVTTGELFF. In nucleotides, the CDR3 is TGTGCCAGCGGGACAGGGGTTACCACCGGGGAGCTGTTTTTT.

The J gene is TRBJ2-5, the V gene TRBV9, with 9 nucleotides matching TRBD2. V shed 0 bases, J shed 4 bases, and the junction held 4 bases outside the gene matches. Germline loops: CDR1 SGDLS, CDR2 YYNGEE. The CDR3 runs 15 residues. CDR3: CASSVAAGGRETQYF. CDR3 bases: TGTGCCAGCAGCGTAGCGGCGGGGGGGCGAGAGACCCAGTACTTC.

The chain has TRBV6-5 and TRBJ1-3; unclear D gene. Germline V CDR1 and CDR2: MNHEY, SVGAGI. This CDR3 comprises 16 residues. V lost 0 bases and J 3 bases, leaving 12 bases between the germline ends. The CDR3 DNA reads TGTGCCAGCAGTTACTCGAGAGGGAGAGGTGGAAACACCATATATTTT. Translating it yields CASSYSRGRGGNTIYF.

The chain joins TRBV4-1 to TRBJ2-5; a possible D gene is TRBD2 (7 bases). Germline-derived CDR1 and CDR2 are MGHRA and YSYEKL. V dropped 0 bases and J dropped 4 bases, with 15 bases sitting between them. The CDR3 has 16 residues. DNA for the CDR3: TGCGCCAGCAGCCAAGATTTTAAGGGGGGGCGAGAGACCCAGTACTTC. This sequence encodes CASSQDFKGGRETQYF.

This clone appeared a few times. The rearrangement uses TRBV5-6 and TRBJ1-6; a weak D match, TRBD1 (6 bases). Germline CDR1 and CDR2: SGHDT and YYEEEE. This CDR3 spans 13 amino acids. Between the trimmed V and J ends, which lost 4 bases and 9 bases, there was a span of 11 bases. In DNA form, the CDR3 reads TGTGCCAGCAGCCCACAGGGTTTTTCACCCCTCCACTTT. Protein sequence: CASSPQGFSPLHF.

The chain is built from TRBV25-1 and TRBJ1-2; D gene uncertain. CDR3 length equals 12 residues. V lost 3 bases and J 7 bases, leaving 9 bases between the germline ends. The V gene's germline CDR1 is MGHDK and CDR2 SYGVNS. In DNA form, the CDR3 reads TGTGCCAGCAGTGAGTTCACGGGTGGCTACACCTTC. This encodes CASSEFTGGYTF.

V gene TRBV3-1 (or the pseudogene TRBV3-2) combines with J gene TRBJ2-7, with TRBD2 as a possible D gene (6 bases). Germline V lookup: CDR1 LGHDT, CDR2 YNNKEL (reference sequence). The CDR3 covers 16 residues. V was clipped by 2 bases and J by 2 bases, with 16 bases between them. The CDR3 reads CASSQPGSGVTYEQYF. The CDR3 DNA sequence: TGTGCCAGCAGCCAACCTGGGTCGGGGGTCACCTACGAGCAGTACTTC.

The chain carries TRBV12-3 or TRBV12-4 and TRBJ1-1, with unresolved D. Trimming left V 3 bases short and J 0 bases short, with 2 bases between. This CDR3 is built from 12 residues. The CDR3 reads CASSFVNTEAFF. As DNA, the CDR3 is TGTGCCAGCAGTTTTGTGAACACTGAAGCTTTCTTT.

This chain joins TRBV5-6 and TRBJ1-2; D perhaps matches TRBD1 (6 bases). The CDR3 contains 15 residues. CDR1 SGHDT and CDR2 YYEEEE come from the germline V gene. V was clipped by 2 bases and J by 5 bases, with 16 bases between them. CDR3: CASSFTYREFYGYTF. CDR3 bases: TGTGCCAGCAGCTTTACGTACAGGGAGTTTTATGGCTACACCTTC.

The V gene is TRBV6-5, the J gene TRBJ2-1; TRBD2 matches at 7 bases. Germline-derived CDR1 and CDR2 are MNHEY and SVGAGI. The CDR3 totals 15 residues. Losses at the gene ends were 8 bases for V and 4 bases for J; bases not matched to a gene: 11. The CDR3 nucleotides are TGTGCCAGCCCCCGATCGGGAGGTAGATACAATGAGCAGTTCTTC. This codes for CASPRSGGRYNEQFF.

V gene TRBV7-6 combines with J gene TRBJ2-7; either TRBD1 or TRBD2 may fit D (5 bases each). The germline V gene encodes CDR1 SGHVS and CDR2 FNYEAQ. V was trimmed by 5 bases and J by 0 bases, leaving 17 bases between them. The CDR3 consists of 16 residues. CDR3 sequence: CASSPMSPGTSYEQYF. The CDR3 coding sequence is TGTGCCAGCAGCCCAATGTCCCCGGGGACCTCCTACGAGCAGTACTTC. The complete variable domain, with remaining parts taken from reference TRBV7-6 and TRBJ2-7, reads GAGVSQSPRYKVTKRGQDVALRCDPISGHVSLYWYRQALGQGPEFLTYFNYEAQQDKSGLPNDRFSAERPEGSISTLTIQRTEQRDSAMYRCASSPMSPGTSYEQYFGPGTRLTVT.

Only a few counts were recorded for this clone. V is TRBV23-1 and J is TRBJ2-1; 9 bases are a match to TRBD2. TRBV23-1 is sorted into the ORF group, with uncertain function. The CDR3 sequence is 17 residues long. V shed 1 base and J 8 bases; nucleotides not matched to a gene: 12. The chain's CDR3 is CASSQYSREGLCDEQFF. In nucleotides, the CDR3 is TGCGCCAGCAGTCAATACTCGCGGGAGGGCCTATGTGATGAGCAGTTCTTC.

V usage is TRBV12-3 or TRBV12-4 and J usage is TRBJ2-2; D is unclear. Trimming left V 1 base short and J 7 bases short, with 7 bases between. The CDR3 consists of 13 residues. Here the CDR3 reads CASSLGVGGELFF. The CDR3 DNA reads as TGTGCCAGCAGTTTAGGAGTGGGCGGGGAGCTGTTTTTT.

The chain couples TRBV4-1 to TRBJ2-5, with 12 positions matching TRBD2. Losses at the gene ends were 3 bases for V and 4 bases for J; bases not matched to a gene: 9. The CDR3 has 17 amino acids. CDR1 is MGHRA and CDR2 is YSYEKL in the germline V gene. For the CDR3, the DNA is TGCGCCAGCAGCCACGCTAGCGGGAGGGCCAAGGGAGAGACCCAGTACTTC. Its protein is CASSHASGRAKGETQYF.